Here is one T cell receptor (beta chain) with its context. This specimen belongs to a study of T-cell memory formation after mild COVID-19. TCR alpha and TCR beta cDNA libraries carrying sample barcodes and UMIs were produced by 5'RACE using constant-segment primers. TCRdb reprocessed the 5' RACE reads with MiXCR, giving one entry per CDR3 protein. This table has 55,000 to 70,000 distinct CDR3 sequences, 28% appearing once. Germline trimming cut 2 bases from V and 3 bases from J; bases unmatched to any gene: 4. Germline V gene data show CDR1 as MNHEY and CDR2 as SVGAGI. The CDR3 covers 15 residues. Sequences were obtained from PBMCs or a T cell subset sorted from them (not recorded which). This TCR came from a man between 18 and 35 years old who had mild COVID-19 (a few samples of this study predate the infection). Cell type and time point are not known. The rearrangement joins TRBV6-5 to TRBJ1-5; TRBD1 agrees at 7 bases. This chain's CDR3 is CASSYIGGPNQPQHF. The CDR3 DNA follows: TGTGCCAGCAGTTACATAGGGGGCCCCAATCAGCCCCAGCATTTT.